This T cell receptor (beta chain) was observed in a study of CD4 T cells in relation to SARS-CoV-2 and coronaviruses. TCRdb's copy holds only in-frame clones and misses some; the assay was immunoSEQ multiplex PCR. Here the sample spans 65,000 or so clones, 87% being singletons. Before the COVID-19 pandemic, during about 2010-2018, CD4+ T cells were taken from unexposed donors. V lost 1 base and J lost 5; bases outside the gene matches: 10. The germline V gene has CDR1 SEHNR and CDR2 FQNEAQ (reference sequence). The CDR3 runs 17 residues. The chain carries TRBV7-9 and TRBJ2-5, with 10 bases matching TRBD2. Source material: memory CD4+ T cells from PBMCs. The TCR was taken from a human donor in good health. Here the CDR3 DNA reads TGTGCCAGCAGCTTAGTTCCGGCTAGCGGGAGTAGTGAGACCCAGTACTTC. Its translation is CASSLVPASGSSETQYF. Drawing the rest from reference TRBV7-9 and TRBJ2-5, the complete variable domain is DTGVSQNPRHKITKRGQNVTFRCDPISEHNRLYWYRQTLGQGPEFLTYFQNEAQLEKSRLLSDRFSAERPKGSFSTLEIQRTEQGDSAMYLCASSLVPASGSSETQYFGPGTRLLVL.